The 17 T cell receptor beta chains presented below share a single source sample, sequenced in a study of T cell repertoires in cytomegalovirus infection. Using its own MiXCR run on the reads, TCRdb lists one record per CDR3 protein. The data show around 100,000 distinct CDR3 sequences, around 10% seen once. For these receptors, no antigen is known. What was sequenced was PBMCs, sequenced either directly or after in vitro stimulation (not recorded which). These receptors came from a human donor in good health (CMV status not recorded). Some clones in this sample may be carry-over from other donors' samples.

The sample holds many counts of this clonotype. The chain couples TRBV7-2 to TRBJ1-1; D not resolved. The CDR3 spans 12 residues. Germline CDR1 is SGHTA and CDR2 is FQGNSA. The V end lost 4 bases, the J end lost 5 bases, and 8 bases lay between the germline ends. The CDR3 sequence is CASSSSRTEAFF. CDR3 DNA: TGTGCCAGCAGCTCGAGTAGAACTGAAGCTTTCTTT.

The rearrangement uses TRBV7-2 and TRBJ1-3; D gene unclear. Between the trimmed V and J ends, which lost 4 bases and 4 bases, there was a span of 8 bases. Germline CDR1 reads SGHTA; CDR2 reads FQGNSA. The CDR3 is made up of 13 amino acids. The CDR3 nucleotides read TGTGCCAGCAGCTCCGGACTAGGAAACACCATATATTTT. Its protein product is CASSSGLGNTIYF.

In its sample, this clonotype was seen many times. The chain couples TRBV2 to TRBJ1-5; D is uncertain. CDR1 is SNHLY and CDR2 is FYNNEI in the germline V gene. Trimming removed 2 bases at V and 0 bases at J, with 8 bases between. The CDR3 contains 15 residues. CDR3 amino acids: CASSENTISNQPQHF. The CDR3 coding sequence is TGTGCCAGCAGTGAAAACACAATTAGCAATCAGCCCCAGCATTTT.

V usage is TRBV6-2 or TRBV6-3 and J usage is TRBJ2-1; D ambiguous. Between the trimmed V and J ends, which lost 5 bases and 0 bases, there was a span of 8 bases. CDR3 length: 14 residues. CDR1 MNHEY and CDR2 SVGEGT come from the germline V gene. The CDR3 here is CASSQGFSYNEQFF. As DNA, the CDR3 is TGTGCCAGCAGTCAAGGCTTCTCCTACAATGAGCAGTTCTTC.

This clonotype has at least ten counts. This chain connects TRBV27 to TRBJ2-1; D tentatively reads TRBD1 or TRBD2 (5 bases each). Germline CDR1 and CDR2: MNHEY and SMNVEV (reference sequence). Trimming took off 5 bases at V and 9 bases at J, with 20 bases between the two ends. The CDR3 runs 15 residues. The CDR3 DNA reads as TGTGCCAGCAGTCCAAGACGGGACCCTGGCGGTGAGCAGTTCTTC. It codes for CASSPRRDPGGEQFF.

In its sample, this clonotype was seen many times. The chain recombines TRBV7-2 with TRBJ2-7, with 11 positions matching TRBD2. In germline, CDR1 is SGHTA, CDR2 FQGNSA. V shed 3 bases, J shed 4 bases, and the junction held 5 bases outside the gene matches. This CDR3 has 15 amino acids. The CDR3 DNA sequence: TGTGCCAGCAGCTTGGGACTAGCGGAAAATTACGAGCAGTACTTC. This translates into CASSLGLAENYEQYF.

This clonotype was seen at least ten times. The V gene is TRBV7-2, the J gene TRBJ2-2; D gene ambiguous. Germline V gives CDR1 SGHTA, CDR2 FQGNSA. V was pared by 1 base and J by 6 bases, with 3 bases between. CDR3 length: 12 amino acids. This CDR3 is CASSLGAGELFF. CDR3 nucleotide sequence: TGTGCCAGCAGCTTAGGAGCCGGGGAGCTGTTTTTT.

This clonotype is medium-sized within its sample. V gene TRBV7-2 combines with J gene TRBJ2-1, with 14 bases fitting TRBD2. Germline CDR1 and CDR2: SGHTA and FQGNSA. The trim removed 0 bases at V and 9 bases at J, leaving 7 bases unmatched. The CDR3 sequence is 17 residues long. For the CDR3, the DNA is TGTGCCAGCAGCTTAGCACCGGGACTAGCGGGAGTAGGTGAGCAGTTCTTC. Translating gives CASSLAPGLAGVGEQFF.

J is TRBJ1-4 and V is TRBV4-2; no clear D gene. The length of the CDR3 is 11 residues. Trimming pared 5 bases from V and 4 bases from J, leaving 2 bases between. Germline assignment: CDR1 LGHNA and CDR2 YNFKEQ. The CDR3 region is CASSDNEKLFF. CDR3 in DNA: TGTGCCAGCAGCGATAATGAAAAACTGTTTTTT.

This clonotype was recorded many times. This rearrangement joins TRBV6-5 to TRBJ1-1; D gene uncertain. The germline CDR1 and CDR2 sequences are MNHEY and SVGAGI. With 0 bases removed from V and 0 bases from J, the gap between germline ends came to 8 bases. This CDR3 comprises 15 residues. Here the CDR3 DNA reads TGTGCCAGCAGTTACTCGACAAGGGTGAACACTGAAGCTTTCTTT. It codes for CASSYSTRVNTEAFF.

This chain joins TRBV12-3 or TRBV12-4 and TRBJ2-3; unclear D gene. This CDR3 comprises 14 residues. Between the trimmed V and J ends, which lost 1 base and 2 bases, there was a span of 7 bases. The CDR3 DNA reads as TGTGCCAGCAGTTTAGGGGATATCACAGATACGCAGTATTTT. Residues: CASSLGDITDTQYF.

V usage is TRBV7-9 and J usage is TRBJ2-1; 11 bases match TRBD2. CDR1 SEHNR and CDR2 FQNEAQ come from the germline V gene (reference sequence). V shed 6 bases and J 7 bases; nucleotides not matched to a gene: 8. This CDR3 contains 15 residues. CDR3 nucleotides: TGTGCCAGCAGTCAAACTAGCGGGGGACCAAATGAGCAGTTCTTC. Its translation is CASSQTSGGPNEQFF.

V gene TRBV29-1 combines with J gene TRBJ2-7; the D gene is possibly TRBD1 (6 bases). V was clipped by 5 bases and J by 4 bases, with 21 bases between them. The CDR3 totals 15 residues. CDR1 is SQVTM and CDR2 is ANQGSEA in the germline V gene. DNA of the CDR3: TGCAGCGTTACCACAGCCCTGGGGACACGTTACGAGCAGTACTTC. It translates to CSVTTALGTRYEQYF.

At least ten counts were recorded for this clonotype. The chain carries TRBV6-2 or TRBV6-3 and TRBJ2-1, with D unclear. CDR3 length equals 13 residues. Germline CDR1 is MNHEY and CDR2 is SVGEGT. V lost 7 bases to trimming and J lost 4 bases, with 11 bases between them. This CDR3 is CASKVDGYNEQFF. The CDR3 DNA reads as TGTGCCAGCAAGGTGGATGGTTACAATGAGCAGTTCTTC.

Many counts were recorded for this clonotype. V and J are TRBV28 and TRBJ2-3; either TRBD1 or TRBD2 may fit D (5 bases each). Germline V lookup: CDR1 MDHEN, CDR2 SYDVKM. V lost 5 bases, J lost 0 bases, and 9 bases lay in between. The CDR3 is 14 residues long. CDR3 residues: CASSNRDSTDTQYF. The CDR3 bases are TGTGCCAGCAGTAACCGGGACAGCACAGATACGCAGTATTTT. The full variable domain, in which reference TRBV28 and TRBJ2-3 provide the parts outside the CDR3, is DVKVTQSSRYLVKRTGEKVFLECVQDMDHENMFWYRQDPGLGLRLIYFSYDVKMKEKGDIPEGYSVSREKKERFSLILESASTNQTSMYLCASSNRDSTDTQYFGPGTRLTVL.

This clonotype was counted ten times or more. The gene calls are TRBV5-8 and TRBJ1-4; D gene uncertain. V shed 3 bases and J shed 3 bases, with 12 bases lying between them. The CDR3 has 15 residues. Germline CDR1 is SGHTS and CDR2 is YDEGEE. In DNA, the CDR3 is TGTGCCAGCAGCTCAGGACGAAATTCTAATGAAAAACTGTTTTTT. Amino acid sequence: CASSSGRNSNEKLFF.

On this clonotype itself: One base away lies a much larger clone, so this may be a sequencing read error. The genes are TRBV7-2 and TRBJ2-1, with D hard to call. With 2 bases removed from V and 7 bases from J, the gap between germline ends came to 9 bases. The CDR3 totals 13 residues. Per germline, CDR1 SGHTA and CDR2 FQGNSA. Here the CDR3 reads CASSLHAINEQFF. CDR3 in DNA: TGTGCCAGCAGCTTACACGCGATTAATGAGCAGTTCTTC.